The 17 T cell receptor beta chains in this list originate from one sample, sequenced in a study of neurological immune-mediated disorders. A single record per CDR3 protein comes from TCRdb applying MiXCR to the 5' RACE reads. The sample carries fewer than 35,000 distinct CDR3 sequences, about a sixth recorded once. Time point noted: technical triplicate 3. The specimen sequenced was CD4+ T cells from blood. Receptors were obtained from a female donor with HTLV-1-associated myelopathy (HAM/TSP).

This clonotype was observed once. This chain joins TRBV29-1 and TRBJ2-1; 7 positions match TRBD2. CDR1 and CDR2 from the germline V gene are SQVTM and ANQGSEA. The CDR3 sequence is 14 residues long. CDR3 amino acids: CRASSGRALNEQFF. DNA of the CDR3: TGCAGGGCATCTAGTGGGAGGGCCCTAAATGAGCAGTTCTTC.

This clonotype was counted many times. Here the CDR3 DNA reads TGTGCCACCAGCCCCGCCGAATGGTCGAGGTCTAGCACAGATACGCAGTATTTT. It yields the protein CATSPAEWSRSSTDTQYF. This rearrangement joins TRBV15 to TRBJ2-3, with D unclear. CDR1 and CDR2 from the germline V gene are LNHNV and YYDKDF (reference sequence). The CDR3 extends over 18 amino acids. V was shortened by 5 bases and J by 0 bases, with 21 bases between the two germline ends.

J is TRBJ2-7 and V is TRBV12-3 or TRBV12-4; 10 bases are a match to TRBD2. After removal of 5 bases from V and 3 bases from J, the junction contained 4 bases not matched to a gene. The CDR3 contains 14 residues. The CDR3 nucleotides read TGTGCCAGCAGTAGACTAGCGGGCGTCTACGAGCAGTACTTC. It is translated as CASSRLAGVYEQYF.

This chain uses TRBV5-4 with TRBJ2-7; the D is unclear. Trimming stripped 0 bases from V and 2 bases from J, with 9 bases between. Per germline, CDR1 SGHNT and CDR2 YYREEE (reference sequence). This CDR3 has 14 residues. The CDR3 loop reads CASSLGAKTYEQYF. CDR3 coding DNA: TGTGCCAGCAGCTTGGGGGCCAAAACCTACGAGCAGTACTTC.

This clonotype was counted at least ten times. V gene TRBV27 combines with J gene TRBJ2-7; D not resolved. From germline, CDR1 is MNHEY and CDR2 SMNVEV (reference sequence). Trimming took off 3 bases at V and 3 bases at J, with 15 bases between the two ends. The CDR3 covers 15 residues. The DNA of the CDR3 is TGTGCCAGCAGTTTGTCACACCCGAATCTCTACGAGCAGTACTTC. Translated: CASSLSHPNLYEQYF.

This clonotype has at least ten counts. The chain uses TRBV5-1 and TRBJ1-3, with 7 nucleotides matching TRBD1. The CDR3 is made up of 15 amino acids. V lost 0 bases, J lost 3 bases, and 3 bases stayed unmatched. The germline V gene has CDR1 SGHRS and CDR2 YFSETQ. CDR3 loop: CASSLEGARGNTIYF. The CDR3 DNA is TGCGCCAGCAGCTTGGAGGGGGCGCGTGGAAACACCATATATTTT.

Many counts were recorded for this clonotype. The V gene is TRBV12-3 or TRBV12-4, the J gene TRBJ2-3; D is unresolved. This CDR3 contains 15 residues. Trimming pared 4 bases from V and 2 bases from J, leaving 13 bases between. The chain's CDR3 is CASSSRLENTDTQYF. Written as DNA, the CDR3 is TGTGCCAGCAGTTCTCGACTGGAAAACACAGATACGCAGTATTTT.

The chain combines TRBV6-5 with TRBJ2-7, with 8 positions matching TRBD1. The V segment lost 6 bases and the J segment 3 bases; nucleotides outside the gene matches: 13. The germline V gene encodes CDR1 MNHEY and CDR2 SVGAGI. The CDR3 runs to 16 residues. CDR3 sequence reads: CASRDRGWAGGYEQYF. In nucleotides, the CDR3 is TGTGCCAGCAGAGACAGGGGTTGGGCCGGGGGCTACGAGCAGTACTTC.

This clonotype has ten or more counts. The gene calls are TRBV4-1 and TRBJ2-7, with TRBD1 identical over 9 bases. V shed 4 bases, J shed 0 bases, and the junction held 4 bases outside the gene matches. Germline lookup yields CDR1 MGHRA and CDR2 YSYEKL. This CDR3 is built from 15 residues. The CDR3 sequence: CASSRGTGSSYEQYF. Here the CDR3 DNA reads TGCGCCAGCAGCCGAGGGACAGGGAGCTCCTACGAGCAGTACTTC.

V is TRBV12-3 or TRBV12-4 and J is TRBJ1-1; TRBD1 is a possible D gene (5 bases). Trimming left V 5 bases short and J 3 bases short, with 13 bases between. The CDR3 consists of 14 residues. Here the CDR3 reads CASSTPGGYTEAFF. The CDR3 DNA sequence: TGTGCCAGCAGTACCCCGGGGGGATACACTGAAGCTTTCTTT.

This clonotype was detected ten times or more. The rearrangement uses TRBV6-6 and TRBJ2-5; unclear D gene. CDR3 size: 15 residues. CDR1 MNHNY and CDR2 SVGAGI come from the germline V gene (reference sequence). The germline V and J ends were trimmed by 0 bases and 4 bases, with 12 bases remaining between them. In nucleotides, the CDR3 is TGTGCCAGCAGTTACTCGACCGGCAGGAGAGAGACCCAGTACTTC. It is translated as CASSYSTGRRETQYF.

This clonotype was found many times. CDR3 bases: TGTGCCAGCAACCCAGGGGGGGGTTTTACAGATACGCAGTATTTT. As protein: CASNPGGGFTDTQYF. The V gene is TRBV6-6, the J gene TRBJ2-3; either TRBD1 or TRBD2 may supply D (7 bases each). Trimming cost V 7 bases and J 3 bases, with 17 bases left between them. The V gene's germline CDR1 is MNHNY and CDR2 SVGAGI (reference sequence). The CDR3 runs to 15 residues.

The table lists this clonotype with many counts. The germline gene is not matched at one end of the junction; a read error may be the cause. V and J are TRBV3-1 and TRBJ2-3; 12 bases agree with TRBD2. Per the germline V gene, CDR1 is LGHDT and CDR2 is YNNKEL (reference sequence). The CDR3 extends over 18 amino acids. The CDR3 loop reads CASSKEGLAGSGDDTQYF. The CDR3 DNA reads TGTGCCAGCAGCAAAGAGGGACTAGCGGGTTCGGGGGATGATACGCAGTATTTT.

This clonotype was recorded many times. The chain recombines TRBV20-1 with TRBJ2-6, with D perhaps matching TRBD2 (5 bases). The germline V and J ends were trimmed by 0 bases and 1 base, with 7 bases remaining between them. The CDR3 consists of 15 residues. The germline gives CDR1 DFQATT, CDR2 SNEGSKA (reference sequence). The CDR3 sequence: CSARDPGSGANVLTF. The CDR3 DNA sequence: TGCAGTGCTAGAGATCCGGGATCTGGGGCCAACGTCCTGACTTTC.

This clonotype was recorded at least ten times. V gene TRBV3-1 combines with J gene TRBJ2-1, with 8 bases aligning to TRBD1. The junction had 8 bases not matched to a gene; V was cut back by 4 bases and J by 6 bases. Germline CDR1 is LGHDT and CDR2 is YNNKEL (reference sequence). The CDR3 runs 15 residues. CDR3 loop: CASSPKQGVSNEQFF. The CDR3 DNA reads TGTGCCAGCAGCCCAAAACAGGGGGTAAGCAATGAGCAGTTCTTC.

In this sample, this clonotype turned up many times. The V and J genes are TRBV28 and TRBJ2-1; TRBD2 aligns across 8 bases. The CDR3 is 17 residues long. CDR1 and CDR2 (germline): MDHEN, SYDVKM. J gave up 2 bases and V 8 bases, and 14 bases lay outside the gene matches. CDR3 DNA sequence: TGTGCCAGCCCGCCCCCGAGCGGGGGTATAACCTACAATGAGCAGTTCTTC. Its protein is CASPPPSGGITYNEQFF.

This clonotype was counted ten times or more. The chain combines TRBV7-8 with TRBJ2-3; D remains unclear. The germline V gene encodes CDR1 SGHVS and CDR2 FQNEAQ. This CDR3 contains 19 residues. V shed 1 base and J shed 2 bases, with 22 bases lying between them. CDR3 sequence (DNA): TGTGCCAGCAGCTTAGTGCTACGGGCGGCGGAGCTATCCACAGATACGCAGTATTTT. As protein: CASSLVLRAAELSTDTQYF.